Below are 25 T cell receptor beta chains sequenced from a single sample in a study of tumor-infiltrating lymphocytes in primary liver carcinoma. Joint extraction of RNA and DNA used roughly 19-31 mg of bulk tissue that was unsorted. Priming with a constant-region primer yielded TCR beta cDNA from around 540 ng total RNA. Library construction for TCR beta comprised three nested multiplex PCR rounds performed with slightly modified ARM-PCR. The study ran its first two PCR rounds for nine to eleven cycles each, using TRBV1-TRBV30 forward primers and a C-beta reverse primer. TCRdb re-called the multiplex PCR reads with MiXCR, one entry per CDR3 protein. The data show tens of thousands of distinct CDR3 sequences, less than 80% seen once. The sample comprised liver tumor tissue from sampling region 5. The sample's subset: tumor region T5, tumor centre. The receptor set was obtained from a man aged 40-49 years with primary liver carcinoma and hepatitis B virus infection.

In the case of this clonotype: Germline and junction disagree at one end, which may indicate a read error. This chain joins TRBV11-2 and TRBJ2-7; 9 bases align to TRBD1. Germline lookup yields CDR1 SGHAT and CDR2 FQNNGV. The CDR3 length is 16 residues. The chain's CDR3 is CASSSLQGAIHNEQYF. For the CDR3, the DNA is TGTGCCAGCAGCTCCCTACAGGGGGCCATACATAACGAACAGTACTTC.

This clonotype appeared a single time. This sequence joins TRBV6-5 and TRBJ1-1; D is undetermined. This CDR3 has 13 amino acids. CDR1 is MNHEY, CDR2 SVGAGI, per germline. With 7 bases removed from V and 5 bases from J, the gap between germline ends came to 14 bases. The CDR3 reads CASTGQFNTEAFF. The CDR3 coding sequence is TGTGCCAGCACTGGGCAGTTCAATACTGAAGCTTTCTTT.

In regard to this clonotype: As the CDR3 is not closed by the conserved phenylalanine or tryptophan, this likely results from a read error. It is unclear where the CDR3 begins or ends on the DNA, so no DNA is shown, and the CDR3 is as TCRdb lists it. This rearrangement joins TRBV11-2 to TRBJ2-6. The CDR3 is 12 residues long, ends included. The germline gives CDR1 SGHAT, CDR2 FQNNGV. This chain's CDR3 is CASSLGANVPTL.

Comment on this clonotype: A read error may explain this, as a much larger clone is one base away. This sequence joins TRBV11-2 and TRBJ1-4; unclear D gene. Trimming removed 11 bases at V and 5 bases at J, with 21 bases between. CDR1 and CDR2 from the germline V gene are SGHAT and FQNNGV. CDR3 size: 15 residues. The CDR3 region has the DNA TGTGCCGGCAAGACTCCAGGAGGAACAAATGAAAAACTGTTTTTT. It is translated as CAGKTPGGTNEKLFF. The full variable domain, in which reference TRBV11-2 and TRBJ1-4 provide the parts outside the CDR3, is EAGVAQSPRYKIIEKRQSVAFWCNPISGHATLYWYQQILGQGPKLLIQFQNNGVVDDSQLPKDRFSAERLKGVDSTLKIQPAKLEDSAVYLCAGKTPGGTNEKLFFGSGTQLSVL.

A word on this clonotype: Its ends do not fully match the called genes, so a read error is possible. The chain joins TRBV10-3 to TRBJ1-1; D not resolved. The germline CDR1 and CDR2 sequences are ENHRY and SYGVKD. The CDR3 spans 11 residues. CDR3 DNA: TGTGCCGTCAGTGCCGTGACTGAAGCCTTCTTT. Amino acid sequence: CAVSAVTEAFF.

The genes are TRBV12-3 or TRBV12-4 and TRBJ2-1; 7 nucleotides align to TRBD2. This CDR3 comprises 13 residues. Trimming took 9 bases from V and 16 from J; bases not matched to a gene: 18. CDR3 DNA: TGTGCCAGTGAACCGGGAGGCTACAATGAACATTTCTTC. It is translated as CASEPGGYNEHFF.

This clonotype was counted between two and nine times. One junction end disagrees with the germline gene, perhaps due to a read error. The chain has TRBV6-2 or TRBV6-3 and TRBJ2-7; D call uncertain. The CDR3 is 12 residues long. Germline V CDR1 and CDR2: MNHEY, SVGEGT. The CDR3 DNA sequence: TGTGCCAACAGTAATGGTGTCTACGAGCAGTACTTC. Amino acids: CANSNGVYEQYF.

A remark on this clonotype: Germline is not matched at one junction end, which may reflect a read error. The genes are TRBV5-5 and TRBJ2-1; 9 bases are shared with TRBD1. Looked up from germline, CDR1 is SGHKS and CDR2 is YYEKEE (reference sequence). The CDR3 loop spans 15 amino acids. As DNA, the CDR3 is TGTGCCAGCAGCCCGGGACAGGGTTCCTGCAATGAGCAGTTTTTC. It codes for CASSPGQGSCNEQFF.

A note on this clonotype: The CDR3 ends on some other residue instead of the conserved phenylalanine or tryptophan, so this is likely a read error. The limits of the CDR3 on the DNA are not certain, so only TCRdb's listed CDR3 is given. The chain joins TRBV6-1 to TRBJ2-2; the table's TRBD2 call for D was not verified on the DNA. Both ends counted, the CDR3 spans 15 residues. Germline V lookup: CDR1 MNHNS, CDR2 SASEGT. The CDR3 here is CASSGLAGTVGELFL.

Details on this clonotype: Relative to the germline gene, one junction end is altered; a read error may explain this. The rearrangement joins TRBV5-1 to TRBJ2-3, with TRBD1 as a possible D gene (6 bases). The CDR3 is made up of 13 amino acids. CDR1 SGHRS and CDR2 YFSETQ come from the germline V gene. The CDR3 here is CASSWDKGYTQYF. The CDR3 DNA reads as TGCGCCAGCAGCTGGGACAAGGGGTATACGCAGTACTTT.

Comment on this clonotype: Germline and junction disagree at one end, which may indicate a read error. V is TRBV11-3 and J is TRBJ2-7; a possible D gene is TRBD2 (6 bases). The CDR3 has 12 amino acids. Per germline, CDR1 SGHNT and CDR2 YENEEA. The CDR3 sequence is CVSSGQRFEKYF. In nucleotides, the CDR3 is TGTGTCAGCAGCGGGCAGAGATTCGAGAAGTACTTC. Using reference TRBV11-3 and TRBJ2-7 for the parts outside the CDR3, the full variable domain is EAGVVQSPRYKIIEKKQPVAFWCNPISGHNTLYWYLQNLGQGPELLIRYENEEAVDDSQLPKDRFSAERLKGVDSTLKIQPAELGDSAVYLCVSSGQRFEKYFGPGTRLTVT.

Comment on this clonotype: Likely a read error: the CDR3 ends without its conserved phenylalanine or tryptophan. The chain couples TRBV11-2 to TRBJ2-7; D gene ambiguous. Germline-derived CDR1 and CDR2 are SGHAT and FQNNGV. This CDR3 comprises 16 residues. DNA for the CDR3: TGTGCCAGCAGGTCCCATTCTTCCGGGTCAACCTACGAACAGTACTCC. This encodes CASRSHSSGSTYEQYS.

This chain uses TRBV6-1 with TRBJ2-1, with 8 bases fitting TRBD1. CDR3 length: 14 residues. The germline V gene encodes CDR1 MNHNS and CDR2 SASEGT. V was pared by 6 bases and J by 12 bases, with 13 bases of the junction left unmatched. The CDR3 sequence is CASRDRASYNGQFF. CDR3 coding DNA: TGTGCCAGCAGGGACAGGGCGTCCTACAACGGGCAGTTCTTC.

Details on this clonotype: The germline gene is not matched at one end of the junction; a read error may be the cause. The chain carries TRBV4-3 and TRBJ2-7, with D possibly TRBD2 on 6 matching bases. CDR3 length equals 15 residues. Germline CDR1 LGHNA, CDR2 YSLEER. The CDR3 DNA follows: TGCGCCAACAGCCAAGATCGGGAGATTCCCTACGAGCAATACTTC. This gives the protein CANSQDREIPYEQYF.

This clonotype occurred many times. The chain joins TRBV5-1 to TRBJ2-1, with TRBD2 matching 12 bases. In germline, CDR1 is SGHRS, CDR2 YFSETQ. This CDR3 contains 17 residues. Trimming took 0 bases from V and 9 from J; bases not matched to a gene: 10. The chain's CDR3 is CASSLGALAGGPGEQFF. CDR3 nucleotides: TGCGCCAGCAGCTTGGGGGCTCTAGCGGGAGGGCCTGGTGAGCAGTTCTTC.

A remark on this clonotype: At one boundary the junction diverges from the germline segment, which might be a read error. Written as DNA, the CDR3 is TGTGCCAGTAGTGAAGCGAGCATGACTTATGGCTACACCTTC. Encoded protein: CASSEASMTYGYTF. V is TRBV6-1 and J is TRBJ1-2; no firm D call. There are 14 residues in the CDR3. Germline assignment: CDR1 MNHNS and CDR2 SASEGT.

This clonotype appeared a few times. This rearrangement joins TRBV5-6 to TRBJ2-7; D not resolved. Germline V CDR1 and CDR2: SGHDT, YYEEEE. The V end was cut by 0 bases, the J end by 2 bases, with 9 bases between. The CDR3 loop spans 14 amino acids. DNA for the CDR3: TGTGCCAGCAGCTTGGGCGGACGCACCTACGAGCAGTACTTC. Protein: CASSLGGRTYEQYF.

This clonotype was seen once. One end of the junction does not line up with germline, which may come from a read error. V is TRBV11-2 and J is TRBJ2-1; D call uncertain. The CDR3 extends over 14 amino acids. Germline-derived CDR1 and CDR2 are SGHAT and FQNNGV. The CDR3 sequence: CAGRLDSTPREQFF. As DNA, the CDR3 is TGTGCCGGCAGATTAGATTCAACCCCCAGAGAGCAGTTCTTC.

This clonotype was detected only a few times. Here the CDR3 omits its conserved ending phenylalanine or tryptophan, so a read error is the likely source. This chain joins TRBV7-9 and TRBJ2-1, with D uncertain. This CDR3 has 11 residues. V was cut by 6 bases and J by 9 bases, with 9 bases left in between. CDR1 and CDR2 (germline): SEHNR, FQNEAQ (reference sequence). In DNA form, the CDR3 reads TGTGCCAGCAGTTTTCTTGGTGAGCAGTTCTCC. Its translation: CASSFLGEQFS.

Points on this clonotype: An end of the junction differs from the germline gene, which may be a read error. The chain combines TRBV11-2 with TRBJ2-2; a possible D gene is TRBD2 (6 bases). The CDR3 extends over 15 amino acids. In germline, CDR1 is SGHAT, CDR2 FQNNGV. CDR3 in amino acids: CVSSFAGSNTGEPFF. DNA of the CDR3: TGTGTCAGCAGCTTTGCGGGATCAAACACCGGGGAGCCGTTTTTT.

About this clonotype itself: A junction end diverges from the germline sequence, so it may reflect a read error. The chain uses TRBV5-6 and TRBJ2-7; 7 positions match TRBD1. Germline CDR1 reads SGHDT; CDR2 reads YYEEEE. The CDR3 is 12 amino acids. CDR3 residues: CAISLRGHEQYF. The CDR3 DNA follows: TGTGCCATCAGCTTGAGGGGGCATGAGCAGTACTTC.

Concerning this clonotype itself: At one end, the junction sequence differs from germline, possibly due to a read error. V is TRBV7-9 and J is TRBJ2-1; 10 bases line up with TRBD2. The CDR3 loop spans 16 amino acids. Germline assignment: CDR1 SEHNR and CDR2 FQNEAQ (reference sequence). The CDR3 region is CASSSPTSGMGNEQLF. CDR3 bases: TGTGCCAGCAGCTCGCCAACTAGCGGGATGGGAAATGAGCAGCTCTTC.

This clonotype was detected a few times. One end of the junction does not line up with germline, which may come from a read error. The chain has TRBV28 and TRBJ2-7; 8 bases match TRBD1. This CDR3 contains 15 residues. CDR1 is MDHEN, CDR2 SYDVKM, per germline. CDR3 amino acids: CASSLGGQVTYGQYF. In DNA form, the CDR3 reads TGTGCCAGCAGTTTAGGGGGACAGGTGACCTACGGGCAGTACTTC.

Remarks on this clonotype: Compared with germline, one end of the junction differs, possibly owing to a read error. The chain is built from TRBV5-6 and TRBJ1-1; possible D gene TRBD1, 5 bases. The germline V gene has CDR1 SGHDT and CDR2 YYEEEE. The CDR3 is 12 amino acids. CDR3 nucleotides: TGCGCCAGCAGCTGGGGGGGGACTGAAGCTTTATTT. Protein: CASSWGGTEALF. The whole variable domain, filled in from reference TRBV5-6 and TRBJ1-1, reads DAGVTQSPTHLIKTRGQQVTLRCSPKSGHDTVSWYQQALGQGPQFIFQYYEEEERQRGNFPDRFSGHQFPNYSSELNVNALLLGDSALYLCASSWGGTEALFGQGTRLTVV.

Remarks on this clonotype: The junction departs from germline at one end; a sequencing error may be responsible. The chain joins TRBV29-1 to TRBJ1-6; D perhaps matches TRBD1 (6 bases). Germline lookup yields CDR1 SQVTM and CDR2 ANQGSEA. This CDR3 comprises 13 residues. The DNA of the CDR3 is TGCTGCGCTGCGACAGGACCGACTTCACCCCTCAACTTT. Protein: CCAATGPTSPLNF.